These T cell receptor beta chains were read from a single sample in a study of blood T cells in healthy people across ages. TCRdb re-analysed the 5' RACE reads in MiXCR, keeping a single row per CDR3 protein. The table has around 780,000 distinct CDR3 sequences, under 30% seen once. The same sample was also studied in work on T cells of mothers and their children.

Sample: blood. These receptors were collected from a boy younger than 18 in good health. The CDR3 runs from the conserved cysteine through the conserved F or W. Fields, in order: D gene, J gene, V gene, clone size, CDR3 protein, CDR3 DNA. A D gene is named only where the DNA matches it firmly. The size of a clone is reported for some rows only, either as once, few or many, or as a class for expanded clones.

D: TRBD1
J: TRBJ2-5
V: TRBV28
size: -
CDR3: CASSQQGGLQETQYF
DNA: TGTGCCAGCAGTCAACAGGGGGGTTTGCAAGAGACCCAGTACTTC

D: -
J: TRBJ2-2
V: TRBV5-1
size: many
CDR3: CASSLLGGENTGELFF
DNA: TGCGCCAGCAGCTTGTTGGGGGGCGAGAACACCGGGGAGCTGTTTTTT

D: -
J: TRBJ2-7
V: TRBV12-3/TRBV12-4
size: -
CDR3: CASSPEGVVYKQYF
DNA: TGTGCCAGCAGCCCAGAAGGGGTCGTGTACAAGCAGTACTTC

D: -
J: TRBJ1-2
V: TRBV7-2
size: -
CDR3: CASSPQTQPNYGYTF
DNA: TGTGCCAGCAGCCCACAAACCCAGCCGAACTATGGCTACACCTTC

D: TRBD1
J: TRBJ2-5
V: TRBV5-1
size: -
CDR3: CASSLDRQGAFF
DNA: TGCGCCAGCAGCCTTGACCGACAGGGTGCGTTCTTC

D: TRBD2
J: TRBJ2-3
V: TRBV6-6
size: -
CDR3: CASSSGLTSGGLDF
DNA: TGTGCCAGCAGTTCGGGGCTGACTAGCGGGGGGCTCGATTTT

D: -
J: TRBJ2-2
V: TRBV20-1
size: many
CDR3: CSARARANTGELFF
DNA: TGCAGTGCTAGAGCTAGGGCGAACACCGGGGAGCTGTTTTTT

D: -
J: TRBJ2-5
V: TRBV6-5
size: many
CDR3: CASTEDGKRETQYF
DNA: TGTGCCAGCACTGAGGATGGGAAGCGCGAGACCCAGTACTTC

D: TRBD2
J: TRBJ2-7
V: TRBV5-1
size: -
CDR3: CASSAGRYEQYF
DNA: TGCGCCAGCAGCGCCGGGAGGTACGAGCAGTACTTC

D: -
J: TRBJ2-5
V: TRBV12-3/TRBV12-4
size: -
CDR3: CASSPPGVAWETQYF
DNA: TGTGCCAGCAGCCCACCGGGGGTGGCATGGGAGACCCAGTACTTC